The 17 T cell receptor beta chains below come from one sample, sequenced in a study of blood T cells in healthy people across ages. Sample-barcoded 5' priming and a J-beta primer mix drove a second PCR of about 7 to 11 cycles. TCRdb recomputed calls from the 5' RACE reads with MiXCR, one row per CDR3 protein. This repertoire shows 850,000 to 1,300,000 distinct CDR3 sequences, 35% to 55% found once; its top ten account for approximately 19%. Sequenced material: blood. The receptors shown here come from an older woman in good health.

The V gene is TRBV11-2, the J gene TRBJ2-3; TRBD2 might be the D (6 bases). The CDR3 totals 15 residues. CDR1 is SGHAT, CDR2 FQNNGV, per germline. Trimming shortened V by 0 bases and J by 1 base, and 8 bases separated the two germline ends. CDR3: CASSLDPGGTDTQYF. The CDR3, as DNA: TGTGCCAGCAGCTTAGACCCGGGAGGCACAGATACGCAGTATTTT.

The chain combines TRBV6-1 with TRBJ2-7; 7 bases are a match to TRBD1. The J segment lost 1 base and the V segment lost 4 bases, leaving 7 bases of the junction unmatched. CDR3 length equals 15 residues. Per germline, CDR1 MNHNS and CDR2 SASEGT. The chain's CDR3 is CASSATGVGSYEQYF. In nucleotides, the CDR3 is TGTGCCAGCAGTGCAACAGGGGTGGGTTCCTACGAGCAGTACTTC.

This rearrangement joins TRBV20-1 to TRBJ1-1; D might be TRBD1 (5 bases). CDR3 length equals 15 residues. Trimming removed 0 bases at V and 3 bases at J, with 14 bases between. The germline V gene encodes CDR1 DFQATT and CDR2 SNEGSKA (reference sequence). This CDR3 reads CSAREAGGTHTEAFF. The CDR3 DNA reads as TGCAGTGCTAGAGAGGCCGGAGGGACTCACACTGAAGCTTTCTTT.

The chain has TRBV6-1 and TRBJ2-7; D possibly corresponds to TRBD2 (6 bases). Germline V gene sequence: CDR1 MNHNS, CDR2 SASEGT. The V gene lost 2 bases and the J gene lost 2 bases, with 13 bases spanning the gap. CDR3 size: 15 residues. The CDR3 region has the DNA TGTGCCAGCAGTGAATACGTACAGCGGGCCTACGAGCAGTACTTC. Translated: CASSEYVQRAYEQYF.

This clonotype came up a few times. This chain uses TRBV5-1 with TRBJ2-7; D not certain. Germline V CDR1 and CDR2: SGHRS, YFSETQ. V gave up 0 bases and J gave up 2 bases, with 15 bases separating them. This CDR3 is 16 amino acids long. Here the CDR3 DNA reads TGCGCCAGCAGCTTGGGAGGCAGCCCCCCAACCTACGAGCAGTACTTC. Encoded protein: CASSLGGSPPTYEQYF.

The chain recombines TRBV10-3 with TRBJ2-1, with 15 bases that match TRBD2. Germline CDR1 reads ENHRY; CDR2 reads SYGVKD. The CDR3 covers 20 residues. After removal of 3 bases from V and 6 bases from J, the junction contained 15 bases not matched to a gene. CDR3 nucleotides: TGTGCCATCAGTGATATACCGGGACTAGCGGGGGGAAAGGGTCGCAATGAGCAGTTCTTC. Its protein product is CAISDIPGLAGGKGRNEQFF.

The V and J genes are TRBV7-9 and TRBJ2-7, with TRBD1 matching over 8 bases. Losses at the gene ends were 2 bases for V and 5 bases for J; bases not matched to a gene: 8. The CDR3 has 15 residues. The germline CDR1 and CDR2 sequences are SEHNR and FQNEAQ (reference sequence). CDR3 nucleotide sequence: TGTGCCAGCAGCTTACCCCGACAGGGGAGGAACGAGCAGTACTTC. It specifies CASSLPRQGRNEQYF.

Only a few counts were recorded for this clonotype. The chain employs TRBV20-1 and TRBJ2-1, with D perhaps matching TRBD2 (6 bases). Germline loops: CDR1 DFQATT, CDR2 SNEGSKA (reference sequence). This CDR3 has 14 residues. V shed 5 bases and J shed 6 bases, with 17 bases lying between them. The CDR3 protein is CSAPLRLEGNEQFF. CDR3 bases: TGCAGTGCTCCACTAAGACTGGAGGGCAATGAGCAGTTCTTC.

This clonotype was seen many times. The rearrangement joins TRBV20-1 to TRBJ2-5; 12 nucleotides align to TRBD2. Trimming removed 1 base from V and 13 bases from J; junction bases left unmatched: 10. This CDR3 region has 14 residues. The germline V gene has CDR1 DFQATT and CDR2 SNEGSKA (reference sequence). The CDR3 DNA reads TGCAGTGCTAGAGTAGGTCTAGCGGGAGGGGGAGCGTACTTC. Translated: CSARVGLAGGGAYF.

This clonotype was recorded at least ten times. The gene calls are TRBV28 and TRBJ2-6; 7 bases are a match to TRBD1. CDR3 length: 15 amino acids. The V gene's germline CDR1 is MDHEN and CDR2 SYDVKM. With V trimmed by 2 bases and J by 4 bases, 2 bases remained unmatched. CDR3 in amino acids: CASSLEGAGANVLTF. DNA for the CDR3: TGTGCCAGCAGTTTAGAGGGGGCGGGGGCCAACGTCCTGACTTTC.

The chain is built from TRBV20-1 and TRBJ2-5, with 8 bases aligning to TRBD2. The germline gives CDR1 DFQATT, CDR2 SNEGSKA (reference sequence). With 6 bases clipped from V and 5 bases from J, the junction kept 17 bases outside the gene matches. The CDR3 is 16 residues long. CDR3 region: CSAPPPAGVSGETQYF. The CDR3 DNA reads TGCAGTGCCCCGCCCCCAGCGGGAGTTAGTGGGGAGACCCAGTACTTC.

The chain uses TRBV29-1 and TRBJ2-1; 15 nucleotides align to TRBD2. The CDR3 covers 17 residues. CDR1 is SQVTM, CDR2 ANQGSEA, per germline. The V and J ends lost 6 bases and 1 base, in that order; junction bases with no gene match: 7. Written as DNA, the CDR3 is TGCAGCGTCACGGGACTAGCGGGAGGCCGGTCCTACAATGAGCAGTTCTTC. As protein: CSVTGLAGGRSYNEQFF.

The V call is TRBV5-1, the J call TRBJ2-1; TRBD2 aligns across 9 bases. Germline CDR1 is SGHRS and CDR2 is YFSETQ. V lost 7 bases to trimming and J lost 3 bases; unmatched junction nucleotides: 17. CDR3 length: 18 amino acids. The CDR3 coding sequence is TGCGCCAGCCTTCCGGCGAATAGCGGGAGAAGGAACTACAATGAGCAGTTCTTC. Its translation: CASLPANSGRRNYNEQFF. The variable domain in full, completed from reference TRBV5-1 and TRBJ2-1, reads KAGVTQTPRYLIKTRGQQVTLSCSPISGHRSVSWYQQTPGQGLQFLFEYFSETQRNKGNFPGRFSGRQFSNSRSEMNVSTLELGDSALYLCASLPANSGRRNYNEQFFGPGTRLTVL.

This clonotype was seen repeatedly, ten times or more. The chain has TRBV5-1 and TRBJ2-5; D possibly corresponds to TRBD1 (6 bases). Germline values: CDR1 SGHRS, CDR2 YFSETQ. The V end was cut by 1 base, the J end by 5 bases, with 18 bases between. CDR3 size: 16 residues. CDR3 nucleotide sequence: TGCGCCAGCAGCTTGAAGGGGGACGGATTGGGGGAGACCCAGTACTTC. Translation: CASSLKGDGLGETQYF. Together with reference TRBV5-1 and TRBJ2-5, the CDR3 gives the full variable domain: KAGVTQTPRYLIKTRGQQVTLSCSPISGHRSVSWYQQTPGQGLQFLFEYFSETQRNKGNFPGRFSGRQFSNSRSEMNVSTLELGDSALYLCASSLKGDGLGETQYFGPGTRLLVL.

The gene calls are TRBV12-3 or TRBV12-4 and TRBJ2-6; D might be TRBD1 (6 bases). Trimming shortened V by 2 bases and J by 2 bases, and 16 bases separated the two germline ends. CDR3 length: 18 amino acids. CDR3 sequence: CASSLSGQLGAGANVLTF. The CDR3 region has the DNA TGTGCCAGCAGTTTATCCGGACAGTTGGGTGCTGGGGCCAACGTCCTGACTTTC.

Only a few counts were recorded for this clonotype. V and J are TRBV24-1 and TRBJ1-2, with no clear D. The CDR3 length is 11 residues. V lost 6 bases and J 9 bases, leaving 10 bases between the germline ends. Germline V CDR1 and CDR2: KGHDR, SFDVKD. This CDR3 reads CATSLKGRYTF. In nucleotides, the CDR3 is TGTGCCACCAGTCTGAAGGGTCGCTACACCTTC.

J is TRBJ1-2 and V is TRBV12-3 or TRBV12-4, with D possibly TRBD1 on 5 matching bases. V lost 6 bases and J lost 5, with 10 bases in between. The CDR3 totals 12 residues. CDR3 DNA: TGTGCCAGCAGCCAGGGAGTATATGGCTACACCTTC. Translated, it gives CASSQGVYGYTF.